These 15 T cell receptor beta chains were all obtained from the same sample, sequenced in a study of Ad26.COV2.S vaccination and SARS-CoV-2 variants. Treatment specified: around 19 received Ad26.COV2.S at low or high dose, single or two shots; a few received placebo; per-sample allocation not given. The samples date from day 63 after the first vaccine or placebo injection. Clones were read by immunoSEQ multiplex PCR, and TCRdb kept only the in-frame ones, dropping some. The table lists roughly 330,000 clones, roughly nine tenths of them singletons. The source was peripheral blood, collected in a trial of Ad26.COV2.S vaccine versus placebo. The receptors stem from a person between 18 and 65 years old who received the Ad26.COV2.S COVID-19 vaccine or a placebo.

The V and J genes are TRBV3-1 (or the pseudogene TRBV3-2) and TRBJ1-2; D unclear. The V gene lost 0 bases and the J gene lost 3 bases, with 11 bases spanning the gap. Germline V gives CDR1 LGHDT, CDR2 YNNKEL (reference sequence). CDR3 size: 15 residues. CDR3 in DNA: TGTGCCAGCAGCCAAGAGGAGGGTAGGGACTATGGCTACACCTTC. The encoded protein is CASSQEEGRDYGYTF.

CDR3 protein: CAVRGRRGDEQYF. The CDR3 DNA is TGTGCCGTCAGGGGAAGGAGGGGCGACGAGCAGTACTTC. The V and J genes are TRBV6-6 and TRBJ2-7, with D possibly being TRBD1 or TRBD2 (6 bases each). The CDR3 extends over 13 amino acids. V was shortened by 11 bases and J by 5 bases, with 19 bases between the two germline ends. Germline V gene sequence: CDR1 MNHNY, CDR2 SVGAGI (reference sequence).

The chain has TRBV19 and TRBJ2-5; perhaps TRBD2 as D (5 bases). The V end was cut by 1 base, the J end by 0 bases, with 6 bases between. The CDR3 has 14 amino acids. Germline V gives CDR1 LNHDA, CDR2 SQIVND (reference sequence). The CDR3 DNA is TGTGCCAGTAGTATAGGGACTTACCAAGAGACCCAGTACTTC. This translates into CASSIGTYQETQYF.

This sequence joins TRBV30 and TRBJ1-2; weak D call: TRBD1 (5 bases). V was cut by 7 bases and J by 6 bases, with 18 bases left in between. The CDR3 is 13 amino acids. Per germline, CDR1 GTSNPN and CDR2 SVGIG (reference sequence). CDR3 residues: CASPPEGRDGYTF. DNA of the CDR3: TGTGCCTCCCCTCCGGAGGGGCGAGATGGCTACACCTTC.

This chain joins TRBV4-3 and TRBJ2-4, with D perhaps TRBD1 (5 bases). V was cut by 1 base and J by 2 bases, with 15 bases left in between. Looked up from germline, CDR1 is LGHNA and CDR2 is YSLEER. The CDR3 is 17 amino acids. In nucleotides, the CDR3 is TGCGCCAGCAGCCAAGGCAAGGGGTGGCAGTCCAAAAACATTCAGTACTTC. Protein: CASSQGKGWQSKNIQYF.

The chain recombines TRBV6-6 with TRBJ1-4, with D maybe TRBD1 (5 bases). V was pared by 8 bases and J by 4 bases, with 23 bases between. The CDR3 is made up of 17 amino acids. The germline V gene encodes CDR1 MNHNY and CDR2 SVGAGI (reference sequence). The CDR3 loop is CASGLSSWGDFNEKLFF. CDR3 DNA sequence: TGTGCCAGCGGTCTCAGTTCGTGGGGGGACTTTAATGAAAAACTGTTTTTT.

Ten or more counts support this clone. V and J are TRBV27 and TRBJ1-4; tentative D call: TRBD1 (6 bases). This CDR3 has 17 residues. The V end lost 4 bases, the J end lost 3 bases, and 18 bases lay between the germline ends. Germline loops: CDR1 MNHEY, CDR2 SMNVEV (reference sequence). This chain's CDR3 is CASSSSLRGRANEKLFF. CDR3 nucleotides: TGTGCCAGCAGTTCGTCCCTCAGGGGTCGGGCTAATGAAAAACTGTTTTTT.

This chain joins TRBV6-5 and TRBJ2-7; TRBD1 matches 8 bases. CDR3 size: 15 residues. Germline V gene data show CDR1 as MNHEY and CDR2 as SVGAGI. After removal of 5 bases from V and 3 bases from J, the junction contained 9 bases not matched to a gene. CDR3 bases: TGTGCCAGCAGTCCGTCGACAGGGGCCGACTACGAGCAGTACTTC. Its translation is CASSPSTGADYEQYF.

The chain couples TRBV7-2 to TRBJ1-2, with D perhaps TRBD1 (6 bases). Germline V gene lookup returns CDR1 SGHTA and CDR2 FQGNSA. Trimming pared 1 base from V and 6 bases from J, leaving 21 bases between. The CDR3 has 17 amino acids. The CDR3: CASSLVAQGWGADGYTF. CDR3 sequence (DNA): TGTGCCAGCAGCTTAGTAGCCCAAGGGTGGGGGGCGGATGGCTACACCTTC. The complete variable domain, with remaining parts taken from reference TRBV7-2 and TRBJ1-2, reads GAGVSQSPSNKVTEKGKDVELRCDPISGHTALYWYRQSLGQGLEFLIYFQGNSAPDKSGLPSDRFSAERTGGSVSTLTIQRTQQEDSAVYLCASSLVAQGWGADGYTFGSGTRLTVV.

V is TRBV14 and J is TRBJ2-3; weak D call: TRBD2 (6 bases). V shed 4 bases and J shed 4 bases, with 21 bases lying between them. Germline loops: CDR1 SGHDN, CDR2 FVKESK. CDR3 length: 17 amino acids. The CDR3 nucleotides read TGTGCCAGCAGCCTTTTGAGCGGGCGGTTATTATCAGATACGCAGTATTTT. Protein sequence: CASSLLSGRLLSDTQYF.

The chain joins TRBV6-4 to TRBJ1-4; D is undetermined. The CDR3 contains 14 residues. Trimming cost V 5 bases and J 10 bases, with 17 bases left between them. CDR1 is MRHNA, CDR2 SNTAGT, per germline. CDR3 in amino acids: CASSPEGRRGKLFF. DNA of the CDR3: TGTGCCAGCAGTCCCGAGGGCAGAAGAGGAAAACTGTTTTTT.

The CDR3 nucleotides read TGTGCCAGCAGTTCCTCAGGGGAGCCTCCCTACGAGCAGTACTTC. Its protein product is CASSSSGEPPYEQYF. The rearrangement uses TRBV6-5 and TRBJ2-7, with D possibly matching TRBD1 (6 bases). Germline-derived CDR1 and CDR2 are MNHEY and SVGAGI. V lost 4 bases, J lost 2 bases, and 15 bases lay in between. This CDR3 has 15 amino acids.

This chain uses TRBV7-2 with TRBJ2-3, with 8 bases that match TRBD2. The germline V gene has CDR1 SGHTA and CDR2 FQGNSA. This CDR3 is 15 amino acids long. V lost 1 base to trimming and J lost 6 bases; unmatched junction nucleotides: 6. The CDR3 is CASSLGGLGGDTQYF. The CDR3 DNA reads as TGTGCCAGCAGCTTAGGGGGACTAGGAGGGGATACGCAGTATTTT.

This clone was seen once. The rearrangement links TRBV3-1 (or the pseudogene TRBV3-2) to TRBJ2-1; 8 bases agree with TRBD2. The CDR3 has 21 amino acids. The V segment lost 2 bases and the J segment 2 bases; nucleotides outside the gene matches: 20. Germline CDR1 reads LGHDT; CDR2 reads YNNKEL (reference sequence). CDR3 in DNA: TGTGCCAGCAGCCAAAGCGCAGGTAAAGCGGGAGTCTCGGGGCCCTACAATGAGCAGTTCTTC. Its protein is CASSQSAGKAGVSGPYNEQFF.

As for this clone: Distinct nucleotide sequences in the sample also encode this CDR3. The genes are TRBV19 and TRBJ1-6; TRBD1 might be the D (6 bases). With 3 bases removed from V and 7 bases from J, the gap between germline ends came to 7 bases. This CDR3 is 13 amino acids long. Germline V gene data show CDR1 as LNHDA and CDR2 as SQIVND (reference sequence). CDR3 protein: CASSIDRNSPLHF. The CDR3 DNA reads as TGTGCCAGTAGTATCGACAGGAATTCACCCCTCCACTTT.